The 28 T cell receptor beta chains in this list originate from one sample, sequenced in a study of T cell repertoires in cytomegalovirus infection. TCRdb ran MiXCR on the reads and lists one entry per CDR3 protein. The data hold approximately 500,000 distinct CDR3 sequences, with approximately 10% observed a single time. Sequenced material: PBMCs. These receptors were taken from a human donor in good health (CMV status not recorded). Some clones in this sample may be carry-over from other donors' samples.

This clonotype was detected many times. This chain connects TRBV7-7 to TRBJ2-5; perhaps TRBD2 as D (5 bases). Germline V gene sequence: CDR1 SSHAT, CDR2 FNYEAQ (reference sequence). V was trimmed by 3 bases and J by 4 bases, leaving 12 bases between them. The CDR3 has 14 amino acids. The CDR3 DNA reads TGTGCCAGCAGCTTGTTCGGGGAGTCAGAGACCCAGTACTTC. Amino acid sequence: CASSLFGESETQYF. The full variable domain, its missing parts supplied by reference TRBV7-7 and TRBJ2-5, is GAGVSQSPRYKVTKRGQDVTLRCDPISSHATLYWYQQALGQGPEFLTYFNYEAQPDKSGLPSDRFSAERPEGSISTLTIQRTEQRDSAMYRCASSLFGESETQYFGPGTRLLVL.

The sample holds many counts of this clonotype. The gene calls are TRBV20-1 and TRBJ2-1; 12 bases fit TRBD2. The germline gives CDR1 DFQATT, CDR2 SNEGSKA (reference sequence). The CDR3 has 14 amino acids. V lost 3 bases, J lost 10 bases, and 7 bases stayed unmatched. CDR3 loop: CSASLAGGPREQFF. CDR3 coding DNA: TGCAGTGCTAGCCTAGCGGGAGGGCCCAGGGAGCAGTTCTTC.

This clonotype was observed at least ten times. The chain recombines TRBV3-1 with TRBJ1-5; D gene uncertain. V was shortened by 1 base and J by 7 bases, with 8 bases between the two germline ends. Germline V lookup: CDR1 LGHDT, CDR2 YNNKEL (reference sequence). The CDR3 loop spans 13 amino acids. CDR3 loop: CASSQVGFQPQHF. In nucleotides, the CDR3 is TGTGCCAGCAGCCAAGTCGGTTTCCAGCCCCAGCATTTT. The full variable domain, its missing parts supplied by reference TRBV3-1 and TRBJ1-5, is DTAVSQTPKYLVTQMGNDKSIKCEQNLGHDTMYWYKQDSKKFLKIMFSYNNKELIINETVPNRFSPKSPDKAHLNLHINSLELGDSAVYFCASSQVGFQPQHFGDGTRLSIL.

The V gene is TRBV4-2, the J gene TRBJ1-2; no firm D call. The CDR3 spans 16 residues. Germline values: CDR1 LGHNA, CDR2 YNFKEQ. The V gene lost 0 bases and the J gene lost 4 bases, with 15 bases spanning the gap. The DNA of the CDR3 is TGTGCCAGCAGCCAAGATCTCAAGTTAAAGGTCTATGGCTACACCTTC. It codes for CASSQDLKLKVYGYTF.

The V gene is TRBV24-1, the J gene TRBJ1-2; D is possibly TRBD1 (5 bases). CDR1 KGHDR and CDR2 SFDVKD come from the germline V gene. There are 18 residues in the CDR3. The ends were cut back, 7 bases at V and 2 bases at J, with 25 bases in the middle. In nucleotides, the CDR3 is TGTGCCACCAGCGGCCCGGGACTCGGGGGGTCGCGGAACTATGGCTACACCTTC. This gives the protein CATSGPGLGGSRNYGYTF.

This clonotype was detected ten times or more. V is TRBV4-1 and J is TRBJ1-1, with a weak D call TRBD1 (5 bases). There are 15 residues in the CDR3. CDR1 and CDR2 from the germline V gene are MGHRA and YSYEKL. Trimming took off 0 bases at V and 1 base at J, with 9 bases between the two ends. The CDR3 DNA is TGCGCCAGCAGCCAAGAGTCCGGGGCGAACACTGAAGCTTTCTTT. This encodes CASSQESGANTEAFF.

V gene TRBV12-3 or TRBV12-4 combines with J gene TRBJ1-1; D gene ambiguous. This CDR3 spans 11 amino acids. V lost 7 bases and J 3 bases, leaving 6 bases between the germline ends. CDR3 nucleotide sequence: TGTGCCAGCACTATATACACTGAAGCTTTCTTT. Encoded protein: CASTIYTEAFF.

With regard to this clonotype: This may be a read error, as it is one base from a much larger clone. The V and J genes are TRBV5-1 and TRBJ2-1, with D hard to call. Germline CDR1 and CDR2: SGHRS and YFSETQ. CDR3 length: 15 residues. The chain's CDR3 is CASSLPPASYNEEFF. The DNA for the CDR3 is TGCGCCAGCAGCTTGCCCCCGGCCTCCTACAATGAGGAGTTCTTC.

This clonotype was observed at least ten times. The V and J genes are TRBV7-2 and TRBJ2-2; D not certain. The CDR3 is made up of 11 amino acids. The V end lost 5 bases, the J end lost 7 bases, and 5 bases lay between the germline ends. Per the germline V gene, CDR1 is SGHTA and CDR2 is FQGNSA. For the CDR3, the DNA is TGTGCCAGCAGCCACGGCGGGGAGCTGTTTTTT. As protein: CASSHGGELFF.

This clonotype came up many times. The rearrangement uses TRBV6-1 and TRBJ2-1, with D possibly matching TRBD1 (5 bases). This CDR3 is built from 16 residues. From germline, CDR1 is MNHNS and CDR2 SASEGT. V dropped 7 bases and J dropped 1 base, with 17 bases sitting between them. CDR3 sequence reads: CASITRGRGSYNEQFF. The CDR3 DNA sequence: TGTGCCAGCATTACAAGGGGCCGCGGTTCCTACAATGAGCAGTTCTTC.

This clonotype was observed a handful of times. The CDR3 coding sequence is TGCGCCAGCAGCCAAGGACTAGCGGTCTCCTCAGATACGCAGTATTTT. Its translation: CASSQGLAVSSDTQYF. The V call is TRBV4-1, the J call TRBJ2-3; 9 bases match TRBD2. Looked up from germline, CDR1 is MGHRA and CDR2 is YSYEKL. There are 16 residues in the CDR3. V was pared by 1 base and J by 4 bases, with 6 bases of the junction left unmatched.

This clonotype was seen many times. The chain links TRBV7-3 to TRBJ1-2; maybe TRBD1 (5 bases). Germline V gives CDR1 SGHTA, CDR2 FQGTGA. The CDR3 is 14 amino acids. V was clipped by 2 bases and J by 5 bases, with 12 bases between them. Here the CDR3 DNA reads TGTGCCAGCAGCTTATTAGGGGTTGAGTATGGCTACACCTTC. Its translation is CASSLLGVEYGYTF.

This clonotype has just a few counts. Germline is not matched at one junction end, which may reflect a read error. V and J are TRBV28 and TRBJ2-1; D is uncertain. The CDR3 runs 12 residues. CDR1 is MDHEN and CDR2 is SYDVKM in the germline V gene. The CDR3 loop reads CASSVLNNGQFF. DNA of the CDR3: TGTGCCAGCAGTGTACTTAACAATGGGCAGTTCTTC.

This clonotype was observed at least ten times. The V call is TRBV6-6, the J call TRBJ2-2; D may be TRBD2 (5 bases). The ends were cut back, 0 bases at V and 5 bases at J, with 7 bases in the middle. CDR3 length: 14 residues. The germline V gene encodes CDR1 MNHNY and CDR2 SVGAGI (reference sequence). CDR3 region: CASSYSRDTGELFF. Written as DNA, the CDR3 is TGTGCCAGCAGTTACTCACGGGATACCGGGGAGCTGTTTTTT.

This clonotype was recorded a few times. The chain has TRBV13 and TRBJ2-7; 7 positions match TRBD2. Per the germline V gene, CDR1 is PRHDT and CDR2 is FYEKMQ (reference sequence). Trimming removed 1 base from V and 7 bases from J; junction bases left unmatched: 7. The length of the CDR3 is 14 residues. The CDR3 here is CASSLASGVGEQYF. CDR3 DNA sequence: TGTGCCAGCAGCTTAGCTAGCGGAGTGGGAGAGCAGTACTTC.

This clonotype was seen repeatedly, ten times or more. In DNA, the CDR3 is TGTGCCAGCAGCTTCGGGGTGCTTAGCTACAATGAGCAGTTCTTC. It translates to CASSFGVLSYNEQFF. This chain connects TRBV7-8 to TRBJ2-1; the D gene is possibly TRBD2 (5 bases). Trimming shortened V by 3 bases and J by 3 bases, and 12 bases separated the two germline ends. CDR1 SGHVS and CDR2 FQNEAQ come from the germline V gene. This CDR3 spans 15 amino acids.

J is TRBJ2-2 and V is TRBV5-1, with 8 nucleotides matching TRBD2. With 3 bases clipped from V and 2 bases from J, the junction kept 15 bases outside the gene matches. This CDR3 has 19 amino acids. From germline, CDR1 is SGHRS and CDR2 YFSETQ. CDR3 sequence reads: CASSSSGAGGFLNTGELFF. The CDR3 DNA follows: TGCGCCAGCAGCTCCTCGGGGGCGGGAGGATTTCTCAACACCGGGGAGCTGTTTTTT.

The CDR3 DNA follows: TGCAGTGCCAGGACTCCGGCCTACGAGCAGTACTTC. Its protein is CSARTPAYEQYF. The chain carries TRBV20-1 and TRBJ2-7, with D perhaps matching TRBD2 (5 bases). CDR1 and CDR2 (germline): DFQATT, SNEGSKA (reference sequence). V was cut by 6 bases and J by 2 bases, with 11 bases left in between. The CDR3 runs 12 residues.

The table lists this clonotype with many counts. This chain joins TRBV19 and TRBJ2-1; TRBD1 matches 10 bases. The CDR3 spans 15 residues. The V gene's germline CDR1 is LNHDA and CDR2 SQIVND (reference sequence). The trim removed 3 bases at V and 6 bases at J, leaving 5 bases unmatched. CDR3 in amino acids: CASSIYGTGVNEQFF. CDR3 coding DNA: TGTGCCAGTAGTATCTACGGGACAGGGGTCAATGAGCAGTTCTTC.

In its sample, this clonotype was seen many times. This chain connects TRBV5-1 to TRBJ2-3, with 11 bases lining up with TRBD2. The ends lost 3 bases at V and 7 bases at J; junction bases unmatched: 10. CDR3 length equals 16 residues. The V gene's germline CDR1 is SGHRS and CDR2 YFSETQ. CDR3 region: CASSYLLAGDINTQYF. The CDR3 DNA sequence: TGCGCCAGCAGCTACTTACTAGCGGGAGATATAAATACGCAGTATTTT.

V usage is TRBV7-3 and J usage is TRBJ2-2; D ambiguous. The germline V gene has CDR1 SGHTA and CDR2 FQGTGA. The CDR3 consists of 12 residues. The ends were cut back, 6 bases at V and 6 bases at J, with 8 bases in the middle. CDR3 in DNA: TGTGCCAGCAGGGTGGGTTCCGGGGAGCTGTTTTTT. Encoded protein: CASRVGSGELFF. The full variable domain, with the rest looked up from reference TRBV7-3 and TRBJ2-2, is GAGVSQTPSNKVTEKGKYVELRCDPISGHTALYWYRQSLGQGPEFLIYFQGTGAADDSGLPNDRFFAVRPEGSVSTLKIQRTERGDSAVYLCASRVGSGELFFGEGSRLTVL.

This clonotype was observed at least ten times. The chain uses TRBV6-1 and TRBJ2-7; TRBD1 matches at 8 bases. The trim removed 6 bases at V and 0 bases at J, leaving 16 bases unmatched. Germline CDR1 MNHNS, CDR2 SASEGT. The CDR3 sequence is 18 residues long. DNA for the CDR3: TGTGCCAGCAGAAGTGGGCGGACAGGGAATCGGGGCTCCTACGAGCAGTACTTC. It specifies CASRSGRTGNRGSYEQYF.

This clonotype was seen more than once but under ten times. The J gene is TRBJ2-7, the V gene TRBV5-4; 7 bases match TRBD2. This CDR3 contains 15 residues. V trimming: 0 bases; J trimming: 1 base; junction bases outside the gene matches: 4. Germline V gene lookup returns CDR1 SGHNT and CDR2 YYREEE (reference sequence). The CDR3 DNA reads as TGTGCCAGCAGCTTGGATCCGGGGGGATCCTACGAGCAGTACTTC. Protein: CASSLDPGGSYEQYF.

The J gene is TRBJ1-2, the V gene TRBV6-1; TRBD1 is a possible D gene (5 bases). Germline V gene data show CDR1 as MNHNS and CDR2 as SASEGT. The V end lost 6 bases, the J end lost 5 bases, and 19 bases lay between the germline ends. The CDR3 is made up of 15 amino acids. The CDR3 nucleotides read TGTGCCAGCAGAAAACGGGGGACGGTCCCTTATGGCTACACCTTC. It yields the protein CASRKRGTVPYGYTF.

This clonotype came up many times. The chain joins TRBV2 to TRBJ2-3, with 16 bases that match TRBD2. There are 17 residues in the CDR3. The germline V gene encodes CDR1 SNHLY and CDR2 FYNNEI. The J segment lost 5 bases and the V segment lost 6 bases, leaving 8 bases of the junction unmatched. The CDR3 loop is CASSETGLAGGLDTQYF. CDR3 in DNA: TGTGCCAGCAGCGAAACGGGACTAGCGGGGGGGCTAGATACGCAGTATTTT.

This clonotype has more than one count but fewer than ten. The genes are TRBV13 and TRBJ2-1; D perhaps matches TRBD2 (6 bases). V was trimmed by 5 bases and J by 0 bases, leaving 11 bases between them. The CDR3 is made up of 15 amino acids. Germline V CDR1 and CDR2: PRHDT, FYEKMQ (reference sequence). In nucleotides, the CDR3 is TGTGCCAGCAGCCAGATCGGGAGCTCCTACAATGAGCAGTTCTTC. As protein: CASSQIGSSYNEQFF.

The table lists this clonotype with many counts. V usage is TRBV12-3 or TRBV12-4 and J usage is TRBJ1-1; D unclear. Trimming pared 6 bases from V and 4 bases from J, leaving 12 bases between. This CDR3 spans 13 amino acids. Here the CDR3 reads CASSPEVTTEAFF. Written as DNA, the CDR3 is TGTGCCAGCAGCCCTGAGGTTACCACTGAAGCTTTCTTT.

This clonotype was observed at least ten times. This chain joins TRBV18 and TRBJ1-1; D may be TRBD1 (5 bases). Germline V gene sequence: CDR1 KGHSH, CDR2 LQKENI. Trimming pared 2 bases from V and 7 bases from J, leaving 11 bases between. The CDR3 is 13 amino acids. The CDR3 sequence is CASSPTGHIEAFF. The CDR3 DNA is TGTGCCAGCTCACCAACAGGACATATTGAAGCTTTCTTT.